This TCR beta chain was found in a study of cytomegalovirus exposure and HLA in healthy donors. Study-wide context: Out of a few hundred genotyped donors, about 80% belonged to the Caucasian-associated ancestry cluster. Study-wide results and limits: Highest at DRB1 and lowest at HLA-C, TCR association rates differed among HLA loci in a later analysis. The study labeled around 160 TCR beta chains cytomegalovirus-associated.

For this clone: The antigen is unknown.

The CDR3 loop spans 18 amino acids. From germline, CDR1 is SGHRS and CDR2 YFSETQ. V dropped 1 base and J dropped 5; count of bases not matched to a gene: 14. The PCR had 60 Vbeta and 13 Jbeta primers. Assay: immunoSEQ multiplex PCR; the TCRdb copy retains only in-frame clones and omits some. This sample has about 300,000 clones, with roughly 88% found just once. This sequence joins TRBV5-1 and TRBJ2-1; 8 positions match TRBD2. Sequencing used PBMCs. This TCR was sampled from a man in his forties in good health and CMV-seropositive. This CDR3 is CASSLSSLRLAYDNEQFF. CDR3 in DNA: TGCGCCAGCAGCTTGAGTTCGTTGAGACTAGCGTACGACAATGAGCAGTTCTTC.